Reported below is one TCR beta chain. The time point here: week 3, after first cycle of checkpoint inhibitor. Measured with immunoSEQ multiplex PCR; TCRdb has only the in-frame clones, and not every one. This sample carries around 6,700 clones, 70% to 90% of them seen once, and the ten largest clones take around 35%. The data originate from a study of blood T cell dynamics during melanoma immunotherapy. The specimen was blood, collected from a patient treated with checkpoint blockade. This sequence originates from a human donor with melanoma. Some clones in this sample may be carry-over from other donors' samples.

The CDR3: CASTTGYKPQHF. In nucleotides, the CDR3 is TGTGCCAGCACTACAGGGTATAAGCCCCAGCATTTT. J is TRBJ1-5 and V is TRBV28; maybe TRBD1 (6 bases). The germline V and J ends were trimmed by 7 bases and 8 bases, with 12 bases remaining between them. CDR3 length equals 12 residues. The germline gives CDR1 MDHEN, CDR2 SYDVKM.